This TCR beta chain was retrieved from a study of cytomegalovirus exposure and HLA in healthy donors. The PCR had 60 Vbeta and 13 Jbeta primers. The table came from immunoSEQ multiplex PCR; TCRdb's copy has only in-frame clones and leaves some out. In the table there are 150,000 or so clones, around 80% of which are singletons. The CDR3 consists of 16 residues. J lost 5 bases, V lost 3 bases, and 10 bases had no gene match. CDR1 is KGHSH, CDR2 LQKENI, per germline. The genes are TRBV18 and TRBJ2-7, with 10 positions matching TRBD1. This clonotype was sampled from a woman aged 45-65 years in good health and CMV-seropositive. Sequencing was performed on PBMCs. This chain's CDR3 is CASSPFNRDRGHEQYF. In DNA, the CDR3 is TGTGCCAGCTCACCCTTTAACCGGGACAGGGGACACGAGCAGTACTTC.